This T cell receptor (beta chain) was sequenced during a study of OX40 agonist ivuxolimab in advanced cancers. Produced via immunoSEQ multiplex PCR; TCRdb's table is partial and in-frame only. The table lists tens of thousands of clones, 91% of them singletons, with around 1.5% in the top ten. Germline V gives CDR1 MDHEN, CDR2 SYDVKM. V was pared by 2 bases and J by 5 bases, with 4 bases of the junction left unmatched. This CDR3 contains 15 residues. The rearrangement uses TRBV28 and TRBJ2-1, with 9 bases aligning to TRBD2. This sequence originates from an adult with an advanced solid tumor such as melanoma, head and neck, liver or kidney cancer. Sequencing was performed on CD4+ or CD8+ T cells sorted from blood, taken in a trial of the OX40 agonist ivuxolimab. CDR3 nucleotides: TGTGCCAGCAGTTTAGCGGGAGGGCCCAACAATGAGCAGTTCTTC. Residues: CASSLAGGPNNEQFF. Full variable domain (outside the CDR3, taken from reference TRBV28 and TRBJ2-1): DVKVTQSSRYLVKRTGEKVFLECVQDMDHENMFWYRQDPGLGLRLIYFSYDVKMKEKGDIPEGYSVSREKKERFSLILESASTNQTSMYLCASSLAGGPNNEQFFGPGTRLTVL.